The 12 T cell receptor beta chains reported below all come from one sample, sequenced in a study of STAT5B mutations in CD4+ large granular lymphocyte leukemia. Data came from immunoSEQ multiplex PCR; TCRdb stores just in-frame clones and leaves some out. The sample yields under 35,000 clones, roughly three quarters seen once. The sequenced material came from CD4+ T cells from blood buffy coats. The source of these receptors is a human donor in good health.

The V call is TRBV9, the J call TRBJ2-1, with D perhaps TRBD2 (6 bases). The V and J ends lost 0 bases and 2 bases respectively, with 9 bases between them. Germline values: CDR1 SGDLS, CDR2 YYNGEE. CDR3 length equals 15 residues. The CDR3 reads CASSVEGLPYNEQFF. CDR3 bases: TGTGCCAGCAGCGTAGAGGGACTCCCCTACAATGAGCAGTTCTTC.

This clone appeared a single time. This chain joins TRBV2 and TRBJ2-5; 7 bases fit TRBD2. The CDR3 sequence is 16 residues long. CDR1 is SNHLY and CDR2 is FYNNEI in the germline V gene. Trimming took 3 bases from V and 4 from J; bases not matched to a gene: 11. The CDR3 region is CASSDLEDWGGETQYF. In nucleotides, the CDR3 is TGTGCCAGCAGTGATCTCGAGGACTGGGGGGGAGAGACCCAGTACTTC. Drawing the rest from reference TRBV2 and TRBJ2-5, the complete variable domain is EPEVTQTPSHQVTQMGQEVILRCVPISNHLYFYWYRQILGQKVEFLVSFYNNEISEKSEIFDDQFSVERPDGSNFTLKIRSTKLEDSAMYFCASSDLEDWGGETQYFGPGTRLLVL.

This CDR3 reads CASSDTGLTQPQHF. Written as DNA, the CDR3 is TGTGCCAGCAGTGATACGGGGTTGACTCAGCCCCAGCATTTT. The chain carries TRBV25-1 and TRBJ1-5; no clear D gene. CDR1 and CDR2 (germline): MGHDK, SYGVNS. V lost 3 bases, J lost 6 bases, and 12 bases lay in between. The CDR3 runs 14 residues.

The rearrangement uses TRBV6-5 and TRBJ2-1, with TRBD2 matching over 8 bases. V dropped 4 bases and J dropped 6; count of bases not matched to a gene: 8. CDR3 length: 15 residues. Germline V gene lookup returns CDR1 MNHEY and CDR2 SVGAGI. The CDR3 loop reads CASSWGVAGRNEQFF. CDR3 sequence (DNA): TGTGCCAGCAGTTGGGGAGTAGCGGGACGCAATGAGCAGTTCTTC.

Only one count was recorded for this clone. The chain couples TRBV19 to TRBJ1-5, with TRBD1 matching 10 bases. The CDR3 runs to 16 residues. Germline V gene data show CDR1 as LNHDA and CDR2 as SQIVND (reference sequence). V was clipped by 5 bases and J by 0 bases; unmatched bases: 4. For the CDR3, the DNA is TGTGCCAGTAGTTTGGACAGGGGGATTAGCAATCAGCCCCAGCATTTT. Amino acids: CASSLDRGISNQPQHF.

The chain employs TRBV20-1 and TRBJ1-2, with D maybe TRBD1 (5 bases). The CDR3 covers 11 residues. Trimming shortened V by 5 bases and J by 7 bases, and 11 bases separated the two germline ends. Germline lookup yields CDR1 DFQATT and CDR2 SNEGSKA (reference sequence). The CDR3 DNA reads TGCAGTGCTTCCAGGGAAGGTGGCTACACCTTC. It is translated as CSASREGGYTF.

The V gene is TRBV2, the J gene TRBJ2-1; TRBD2 matches at 15 bases. V dropped 6 bases and J dropped 9; count of bases not matched to a gene: 9. Germline V CDR1 and CDR2: SNHLY, FYNNEI. This CDR3 has 16 amino acids. CDR3 bases: TGTGCCAGCAGCTACGGACTAGCGGGAGGGCCACGTGAGCAGTTCTTC. It codes for CASSYGLAGGPREQFF. The variable domain in full, with the rest retrieved from reference TRBV2 and TRBJ2-1, is EPEVTQTPSHQVTQMGQEVILRCVPISNHLYFYWYRQILGQKVEFLVSFYNNEISEKSEIFDDQFSVERPDGSNFTLKIRSTKLEDSAMYFCASSYGLAGGPREQFFGPGTRLTVL.

To note about this clone: Other DNA sequences in the sample encode the same CDR3. The chain joins TRBV5-1 to TRBJ1-1, with no clear D. V was pared by 0 bases and J by 1 base, with 7 bases between. The CDR3 totals 14 residues. Germline CDR1 SGHRS, CDR2 YFSETQ. CDR3 in DNA: TGCGCCAGCAGCTTGGGGACGGCGAACACTGAAGCTTTCTTT. As protein: CASSLGTANTEAFF.

The chain carries TRBV4-3 and TRBJ2-2, with a weak D call TRBD1 (7 bases). This CDR3 contains 19 residues. Germline V gene data show CDR1 as LGHNA and CDR2 as YSLEER. Deletions cut 0 bases from V and 7 bases from J, with 24 bases between. The CDR3, as DNA: TGCGCCAGCAGCCAAGACTTGGGAGGTAGGGGGCCTCTCCACGGGGAGCTGTTTTTT. Amino acids: CASSQDLGGRGPLHGELFF.

The rearrangement links TRBV18 to TRBJ2-1; TRBD1 matches 7 bases. The CDR3 totals 16 residues. CDR1 and CDR2 from the germline V gene are KGHSH and LQKENI. V trimming: 7 bases; J trimming: 1 base; junction bases outside the gene matches: 10. DNA of the CDR3: TGTGCCAGCTTCCCTACACAGGGGCCTTCCTACAATGAGCAGTTCTTC. It is translated as CASFPTQGPSYNEQFF.

This chain joins TRBV29-1 and TRBJ1-3; no definite D call. Deletions cut 1 base from V and 3 bases from J, with 10 bases between. Per the germline V gene, CDR1 is SQVTM and CDR2 is ANQGSEA. This CDR3 has 14 amino acids. The CDR3 region is CSVEVPGGGNTIYF. Here the CDR3 DNA reads TGCAGCGTTGAAGTACCCGGTGGTGGAAACACCATATATTTT.

The CDR3 loop is CASSHHRGRTTGANVLTF. The CDR3 nucleotides read TGCGCCAGCAGCCACCACAGGGGCCGTACTACTGGGGCCAACGTCCTGACTTTC. The chain has TRBV4-3 and TRBJ2-6; 7 nucleotides align to TRBD1. CDR1 is LGHNA, CDR2 YSLEER, per germline. This CDR3 is 18 amino acids long. The V segment lost 3 bases and the J segment 2 bases; nucleotides outside the gene matches: 10.